Following are 5 T cell receptor beta chains from one sample sequenced in a study of T cell repertoires in cytomegalovirus infection. In TCRdb, the reads were re-called with MiXCR into one record per CDR3 protein. The sample holds 350,000 to 500,000 distinct CDR3 sequences, 25% to 40% seen once. Sequencing used PBMCs. Every receptor here comes from a human donor in good health (CMV status not recorded). Some clones in this sample may be carry-over from other donors' samples.

This clonotype was picked up many times. This sequence joins TRBV6-1 and TRBJ2-1; D unclear. Trimming cost V 1 base and J 8 bases, with 6 bases left between them. The CDR3 sequence is 12 residues long. The germline gives CDR1 MNHNS, CDR2 SASEGT. The CDR3, as DNA: TGTGCCAGCAGTGAAGAGGGATATGAGCAGTTCTTC. Its translation is CASSEEGYEQFF.

This clonotype was picked up a small number of times. J is TRBJ2-5 and V is TRBV12-3 or TRBV12-4; 9 bases fit TRBD2. V trimming: 4 bases; J trimming: 4 bases; junction bases outside the gene matches: 10. The CDR3 consists of 16 residues. The DNA for the CDR3 is TGTGCCAGCAGTTGGAATAGAGGGACTAGCAGAGAGACCCAGTACTTC. Its protein product is CASSWNRGTSRETQYF.

This clonotype occurred many times. The chain is built from TRBV6-4 and TRBJ2-1, with D uncertain. Trimming left V 2 bases short and J 2 bases short, with 4 bases between. Germline CDR1 is MRHNA and CDR2 is SNTAGT. The CDR3 totals 13 residues. The CDR3 region is CASSDRTYNEQFF. As DNA, the CDR3 is TGTGCCAGCAGTGACAGAACCTACAATGAGCAGTTCTTC.

This clonotype was seen repeatedly, ten times or more. V gene TRBV7-2 combines with J gene TRBJ2-1; D is undetermined. The CDR3 covers 14 residues. Germline V gene lookup returns CDR1 SGHTA and CDR2 FQGNSA. The V gene lost 1 base and the J gene lost 8 bases, with 12 bases spanning the gap. This CDR3 reads CASSLDWAADEQFF. The CDR3 DNA follows: TGTGCCAGCAGCTTAGACTGGGCAGCCGATGAGCAGTTCTTC.

This chain links TRBV7-2 with TRBJ1-4; TRBD1 might be the D (5 bases). V dropped 3 bases and J dropped 5 bases, with 10 bases sitting between them. Germline V gives CDR1 SGHTA, CDR2 FQGNSA. This CDR3 is 14 amino acids long. CDR3 coding DNA: TGTGCCAGCAGCTTCGGGGGGATCAATGAAAAACTGTTTTTT. Protein: CASSFGGINEKLFF.